This T cell receptor (beta chain) comes out of a study of pediatric ulcerative colitis. The CDR3 consists of 14 residues. Trimming took 4 bases from V and 12 from J; bases not matched to a gene: 13. Germline values: CDR1 SGDLS, CDR2 YYNGEE. One to two pinch biopsies were taken from the rectum during colonoscopy. TCRdb keeps only in-frame clones here, not all; method: immunoSEQ multiplex PCR. The sample lists fewer than 20,000 clones, roughly 74% occurring once. The chain carries TRBV9 and TRBJ2-7, with TRBD1 matching over 10 bases. Specimen: gut tissue. This TCR was sampled from a boy younger than 18 with moderate ulcerative colitis. CDR3 nucleotide sequence: TGTGCCAGCAGCCCTGGTCCCGGGACAGGGGTAGGGTACTTC. Its translation is CASSPGPGTGVGYF.